This is a list of T cell receptor beta chains from one sample in a study of beta chain features in type 1 diabetes. Assay: immunoSEQ multiplex PCR; the TCRdb copy retains only in-frame clones and omits some. The sample lists hundreds of thousands of clones, more than 13% seen once, with 0.035% to 0.04% in the top ten. Sequenced material: naive CD4+ T cells from blood. The origin of the receptors is a young man with type 1 diabetes. CDR3s include the opening cysteine and the closing phenylalanine or tryptophan. A D gene is named only where the DNA matches it firmly. The size entry is marked missing in some rows and otherwise reads once, few, many or a size class.

J | V | size | D | CDR3 | DNA
TRBJ1-4 | TRBV5-1 | NA | TRBD1 | CASSPWTGAEKLFF | TGCGCCAGCAGCCCGTGGACAGGGGCGGAAAAACTGTTTTTT
TRBJ1-2 | TRBV7-9 | NA | NA | CASEDGIYGYTF | TGTGCCAGCGAGGACGGAATCTATGGCTACACCTTC
TRBJ2-1 | TRBV4-1 | NA | TRBD2 | CASSQGWTSGSSEQFF | TGCGCCAGCAGCCAAGGCTGGACTAGCGGATCCAGTGAGCAGTTCTTC
TRBJ2-5 | TRBV25-1 | few | TRBD1 | CAIKNPGTGVETQYF | TGTGCCATCAAAAACCCCGGGACAGGGGTGGAGACCCAGTACTTC
TRBJ2-7 | TRBV5-1 | NA | NA | CASRQDSYEQYF | TGCGCCAGCAGGCAGGATTCCTACGAGCAGTACTTC
TRBJ1-5 | TRBV10-3 | few | NA | CAISGGEGISSNQPQHF | TGTGCCATCAGTGGGGGGGAGGGAATCTCGAGCAATCAGCCCCAGCATTTT
TRBJ2-7 | TRBV7-2 | NA | TRBD2 | CASGLAGALSSYEQYF | TGTGCCAGCGGGCTAGCGGGGGCCCTCTCTTCCTACGAGCAGTACTTC
TRBJ2-7 | TRBV6-5 | NA | NA | CASRPPSRGLWEQYF | TGTGCCAGCAGGCCGCCATCGCGGGGTCTCTGGGAGCAGTACTTC
TRBJ2-1 | TRBV9 | few | NA | CASSVVGRDNEQFF | TGTGCCAGCAGCGTAGTAGGCAGGGACAATGAGCAGTTCTTC
TRBJ2-5 | TRBV2 | NA | NA | CASSPRRGLETGEGTQYF | TGTGCCAGCAGCCCAAGAAGGGGGTTGGAGACAGGGGAGGGGACCCAGTACTTC
TRBJ2-7 | TRBV5-4 | once | NA | CASSKGQRQKPYEQYF | TGTGCCAGCAGTAAGGGGCAGCGCCAAAAACCCTACGAGCAGTACTTC
TRBJ1-2 | TRBV27 | NA | NA | CASSFVPRGGYTF | TGTGCCAGCAGTTTCGTGCCCCGAGGTGGCTACACCTTC
TRBJ2-1 | TRBV15 | NA | NA | CATSTGPSGYNEQFF | TGTGCCACCAGCACGGGACCATCCGGGTACAATGAGCAGTTCTTC
TRBJ1-1 | TRBV7-9 | few | NA | CASSLASRGNTEAFF | TGTGCCAGCAGCTTAGCGTCAAGGGGGAACACTGAAGCTTTCTTT
TRBJ1-2 | TRBV29-1 | NA | NA | CSVTPGRPRRQSQNYGYTF | TGCAGCGTTACCCCGGGGAGGCCGCGCCGCCAGTCGCAAAACTATGGCTACACCTTC
TRBJ1-1 | TRBV7-9 | NA | NA | CASSFHRVTEAFF | TGTGCCAGCAGCTTCCACAGGGTCACTGAAGCTTTCTTT
TRBJ2-7 | TRBV7-9 | NA | TRBD2 | CASSPRLAVHEQYF | TGTGCCAGCAGCCCGCGACTAGCGGTCCACGAGCAGTACTTC
TRBJ1-1 | TRBV29-1 | few | TRBD1 | CSVAGGDTEAFF | TGCAGCGTTGCAGGGGGGGACACTGAAGCTTTCTTT
TRBJ2-1 | TRBV5-4 | NA | NA | CASSLGGSSYNEQFF | TGTGCCAGCAGCTTAGGGGGGAGCTCCTACAATGAGCAGTTCTTC
TRBJ2-1 | TRBV5-1 | few | NA | CASSDEGGSYNEQFF | TGCGCCAGCAGCGACGAGGGGGGCAGCTACAATGAGCAGTTCTTC
TRBJ2-1 | TRBV7-9 | few | NA | CASSPSNRLSEQFF | TGTGCCAGCAGCCCTTCTAACAGGTTAAGCGAGCAGTTCTTC
TRBJ1-2 | TRBV4-3 | few | NA | CASSQDGPGSNYGYTF | TGCGCCAGCAGCCAAGATGGGCCAGGATCTAACTATGGCTACACCTTC
TRBJ2-1 | TRBV13 | few | NA | CASSYIFGREAAFEQFF | TGTGCCAGCAGTTATATTTTTGGGCGTGAGGCAGCATTCGAGCAGTTCTTC
TRBJ2-7 | TRBV11-2 | NA | NA | CASSLEGRQYF | TGTGCCAGCAGCTTAGAAGGCAGGCAGTACTTC
TRBJ2-1 | TRBV4-1 | few | TRBD2 | CASSQGLAGNNEQFF | TGCGCCAGCAGCCAAGGACTAGCGGGAAATAATGAGCAGTTCTTC
TRBJ2-4 | TRBV5-1 | few | TRBD1 | CASSAGTGTNIQYF | TGCGCCAGCAGTGCTGGGACAGGGACGAACATTCAGTACTTC
TRBJ2-7 | TRBV5-1 | few | TRBD1 | CASTRDSIYEQYF | TGCGCCAGCACTAGGGACAGCATCTACGAGCAGTACTTC
TRBJ2-1 | TRBV25-1 | few | TRBD2 | CASSGSLLAGNEQFF | TGTGCCAGCAGTGGCTCGTTGCTAGCGGGAAATGAGCAGTTCTTC
TRBJ1-1 | TRBV4-3 | NA | TRBD1 | CASSQDSRGRLGEAFF | TGCGCCAGCAGCCAAGATTCGAGGGGGCGTCTCGGAGAAGCTTTCTTT
TRBJ1-1 | TRBV4-2 | NA | NA | CASSQDRGTLNTEAFF | TGTGCCAGCAGCCAAGATAGAGGGACCTTGAACACTGAAGCTTTCTTT
TRBJ2-7 | TRBV5-1 | few | TRBD2 | CASSYGDLAGVWYEQYF | TGCGCCAGCAGCTACGGAGACCTAGCGGGAGTATGGTACGAGCAGTACTTC
TRBJ2-6 | TRBV7-2 | few | TRBD2 | CASSSILAGAISGANVLTF | TGTGCCAGCAGCTCAATCCTAGCGGGGGCTATCTCTGGGGCCAACGTCCTGACTTTC
TRBJ2-2 | TRBV9 | few | NA | CASSAPRDGNTGELFF | TGTGCCAGCAGCGCCCCTCGGGACGGCAACACCGGGGAGCTGTTTTTT
TRBJ1-1 | TRBV30 | few | NA | CAWSGERATEAFF | TGTGCCTGGAGTGGAGAAAGGGCCACTGAAGCTTTCTTT
TRBJ2-3 | TRBV18 | NA | TRBD1 | CASSPGTELGDTQYF | TGTGCCAGCTCTCCCGGGACAGAGCTTGGAGATACGCAGTATTTT
TRBJ1-1 | TRBV27 | once | NA | CATSTLMNTEAFF | TGTGCCACCTCGACACTTATGAACACTGAAGCTTTCTTT
TRBJ1-2 | TRBV14 | few | NA | CASSQDKGRYGYTF | TGTGCCAGCAGCCAAGATAAGGGGAGATACGGCTACACCTTC
TRBJ1-2 | TRBV13 | NA | NA | CASSPQAGGYTF | TGTGCCAGCAGCCCCCAGGCGGGTGGCTACACCTTC
TRBJ1-4 | TRBV30 | few | NA | CAWSVSALNEKLFF | TGTGCCTGGAGTGTATCTGCCCTGAATGAAAAACTGTTTTTT
TRBJ2-3 | TRBV5-4 | NA | NA | CASSLLGLSEEYF | TGTGCCAGCAGCTTGCTGGGACTTTCGGAAGAGTATTTT
TRBJ2-7 | TRBV25-1 | NA | NA | CASSDWQGFRYQQYF | TGTGCCAGCAGTGATTGGCAGGGGTTCCGGTATCAGCAGTACTTC
TRBJ1-2 | TRBV7-2 | few | NA | CASRDGNNYGYTF | TGTGCCAGCAGGGACGGTAATAACTATGGCTACACCTTC
TRBJ2-3 | TRBV7-6 | few | TRBD2 | CASSLTSGKGGADTQYF | TGTGCCAGCAGCTTGACTAGCGGGAAGGGAGGCGCAGATACGCAGTATTTT
TRBJ2-3 | TRBV11-2 | NA | TRBD1 | CASSLVRTGTDTQYF | TGTGCCAGCAGCTTAGTTAGGACAGGGACAGATACGCAGTATTTT
TRBJ2-2 | TRBV5-1 | NA | TRBD2 | CASSTRTSGSGELFF | TGCGCCAGCAGCACCAGGACTAGCGGGTCTGGGGAGCTGTTTTTT
TRBJ2-7 | TRBV30 | NA | NA | CAWSTRPYEQYF | TGTGCCTGGAGTACACGACCCTACGAGCAGTACTTC
TRBJ1-1 | TRBV2 | few | NA | CASSEVVEAFF | TGTGCCAGCAGTGAAGTGGTGGAAGCTTTCTTT
TRBJ2-7 | TRBV5-1 | NA | NA | CASSPAGYEQYF | TGCGCCAGCAGCCCCGCAGGGTACGAGCAGTACTTC
TRBJ1-3 | TRBV27 | NA | NA | CATAPVSAGNTIYF | TGTGCCACCGCACCGGTCTCCGCGGGAAACACCATATATTTT
TRBJ1-2 | TRBV5-1 | NA | NA | CASSLPGDYGYTF | TGCGCCAGCAGCTTACCAGGGGACTATGGCTACACCTTC
TRBJ1-2 | TRBV5-1 | few | TRBD1 | CASSPGTGGYGYTF | TGCGCCAGCAGCCCTGGGACAGGGGGCTATGGCTACACCTTC
TRBJ1-1 | TRBV5-6 | NA | NA | CASNPGPNTEAFF | TGTGCCAGCAACCCCGGGCCGAACACTGAAGCTTTCTTT
TRBJ2-7 | TRBV2 | few | NA | CASRPRMGFYEQYF | TGTGCCAGCAGACCTCGGATGGGGTTCTACGAGCAGTACTTC
TRBJ2-7 | TRBV6-1 | NA | TRBD1 | CASSVRTGYSYEQYF | TGTGCCAGCAGTGTCAGGACAGGATACTCCTACGAGCAGTACTTC